This T cell receptor beta chain came from a study of brain metastases from non-small cell lung cancer. Study findings and constraints: Fewer infiltrating T cells were found in brain metastases than primaries.

Produced via immunoSEQ multiplex PCR; TCRdb's table is partial and in-frame only. The sample includes 1,500 to 2,000 clones, 80% to 90% of them seen just once. Concerning this clone: Its specificity is unknown.

Trimming left V 10 bases short and J 3 bases short, with 9 bases between. Germline-derived CDR1 and CDR2 are SEHNR and FQNEAQ (reference sequence). CDR3 length equals 11 residues. The chain uses TRBV7-9 and TRBJ1-2; D gene ambiguous. Sequenced material: tissue from a brain metastasis. The sequence derives from a donor over 35 with non-small cell lung cancer. CDR3 sequence (DNA): TGTGCCACCCCAACGGACTATGGCTACACCTTC. It specifies CATPTDYGYTF.